A single sample is the source of the 3 T cell receptor beta chains below, sequenced in a study of T cells after yellow fever vaccination. TCRdb ran MiXCR on the 5' RACE reads and lists one entry per CDR3 protein. The data contain about 52,000 distinct CDR3 sequences, less than 8.5% of them singletons. Source: CD8+ T cells not binding an NS4B(214-222) dextramer, sorted from PBMCs, taken around 45 days after the first yellow fever vaccination. The receptor set was obtained from a man between 18 and 35 years old who received the YFV17D yellow fever vaccine.

This clonotype was found a few times. This chain links TRBV27 with TRBJ2-2; D gene ambiguous. The CDR3 covers 16 residues. The germline V and J ends were trimmed by 2 bases and 4 bases, with 14 bases remaining between them. Germline V lookup: CDR1 MNHEY, CDR2 SMNVEV (reference sequence). CDR3 nucleotide sequence: TGTGCCAGCAGTTTACTACAGCTAAGTGGCACCGGGGAGCTGTTTTTT. Its translation: CASSLLQLSGTGELFF.

The chain carries TRBV12-5 and TRBJ2-5, with a tentative D call TRBD1 (6 bases). Germline lookup yields CDR1 LGHNT and CDR2 FRNRAP. The CDR3 extends over 17 amino acids. The V gene lost 1 base and the J gene lost 1 base, with 16 bases spanning the gap. The CDR3 region has the DNA TGTGCTAGTGGTTTGGGGTGGACAGAGGATATCCAAGAGACCCAGTACTTC. It specifies CASGLGWTEDIQETQYF.

This clonotype showed up many times. The rearrangement uses TRBV4-1 and TRBJ2-4; D might be TRBD1 (6 bases). The germline gives CDR1 MGHRA, CDR2 YSYEKL. The CDR3 has 16 amino acids. V was cut by 4 bases and J by 9 bases, with 22 bases left in between. The chain's CDR3 is CASSPYIGEAGVIQYF. CDR3 DNA: TGCGCCAGCAGCCCCTATATTGGTGAGGCAGGGGTCATTCAGTACTTC.